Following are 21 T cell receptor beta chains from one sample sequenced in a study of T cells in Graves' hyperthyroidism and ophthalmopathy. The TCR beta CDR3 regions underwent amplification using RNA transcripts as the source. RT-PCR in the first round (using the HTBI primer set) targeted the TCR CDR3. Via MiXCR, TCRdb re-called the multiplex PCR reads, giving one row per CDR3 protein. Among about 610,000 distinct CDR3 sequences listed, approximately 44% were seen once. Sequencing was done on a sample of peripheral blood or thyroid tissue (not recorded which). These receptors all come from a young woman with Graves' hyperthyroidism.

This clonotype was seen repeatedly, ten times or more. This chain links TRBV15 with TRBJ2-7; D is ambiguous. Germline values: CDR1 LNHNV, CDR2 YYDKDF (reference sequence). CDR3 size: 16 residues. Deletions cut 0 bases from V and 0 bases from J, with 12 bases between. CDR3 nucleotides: TGTGCCACCAGCAGAGATTCTTTCGGCAGCTCCTACGAGCAGTACTTC. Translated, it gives CATSRDSFGSSYEQYF.

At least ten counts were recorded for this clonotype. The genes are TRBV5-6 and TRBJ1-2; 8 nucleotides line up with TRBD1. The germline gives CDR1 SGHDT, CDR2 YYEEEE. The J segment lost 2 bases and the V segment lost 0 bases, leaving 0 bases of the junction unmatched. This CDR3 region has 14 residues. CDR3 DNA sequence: TGTGCCAGCAGCTTGGACAGGGGGAACTATGGCTACACCTTC. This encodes CASSLDRGNYGYTF.

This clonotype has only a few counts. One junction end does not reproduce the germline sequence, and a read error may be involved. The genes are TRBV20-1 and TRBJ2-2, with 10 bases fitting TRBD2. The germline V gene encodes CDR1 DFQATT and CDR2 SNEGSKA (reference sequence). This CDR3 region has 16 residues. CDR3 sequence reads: CSARDWLAGESGKLFF. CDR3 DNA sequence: TGCAGTGCTAGAGATTGGCTAGCGGGAGAATCCGGGAAGCTGTTTTTT.

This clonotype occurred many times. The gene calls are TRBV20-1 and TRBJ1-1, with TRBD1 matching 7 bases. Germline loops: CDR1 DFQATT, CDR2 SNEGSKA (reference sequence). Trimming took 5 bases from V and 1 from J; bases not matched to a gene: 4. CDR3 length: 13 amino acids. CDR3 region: CSAARTGNTEAFF. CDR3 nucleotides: TGCAGTGCTGCCCGGACAGGGAACACTGAAGCTTTCTTT.

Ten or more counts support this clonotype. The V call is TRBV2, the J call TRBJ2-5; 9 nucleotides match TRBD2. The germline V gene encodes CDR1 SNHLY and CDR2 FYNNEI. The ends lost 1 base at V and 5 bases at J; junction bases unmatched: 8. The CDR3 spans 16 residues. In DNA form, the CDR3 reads TGTGCCAGCAGTGAAGATCTAGCGGGGAGGAGGGAGACCCAGTACTTC. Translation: CASSEDLAGRRETQYF.

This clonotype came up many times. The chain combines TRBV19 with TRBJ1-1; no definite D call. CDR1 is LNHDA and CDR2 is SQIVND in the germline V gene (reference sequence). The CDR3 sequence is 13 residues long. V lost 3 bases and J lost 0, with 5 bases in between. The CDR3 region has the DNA TGTGCCAGTAGTATTAGCTTGAACACTGAAGCTTTCTTT. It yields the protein CASSISLNTEAFF.

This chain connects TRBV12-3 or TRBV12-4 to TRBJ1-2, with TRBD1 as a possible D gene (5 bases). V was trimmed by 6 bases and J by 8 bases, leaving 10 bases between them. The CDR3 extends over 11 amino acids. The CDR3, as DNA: TGTGCCAGCAGCAGGAGGGGCGGCTACACCTTC. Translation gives CASSRRGGYTF.

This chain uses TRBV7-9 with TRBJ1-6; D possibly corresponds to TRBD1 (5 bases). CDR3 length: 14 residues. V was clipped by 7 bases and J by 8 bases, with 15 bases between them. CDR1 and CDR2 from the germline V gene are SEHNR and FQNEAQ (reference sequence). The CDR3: CASNTQQVDSPLHF. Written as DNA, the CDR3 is TGTGCCAGCAACACGCAACAGGTGGATTCACCCCTCCACTTT.

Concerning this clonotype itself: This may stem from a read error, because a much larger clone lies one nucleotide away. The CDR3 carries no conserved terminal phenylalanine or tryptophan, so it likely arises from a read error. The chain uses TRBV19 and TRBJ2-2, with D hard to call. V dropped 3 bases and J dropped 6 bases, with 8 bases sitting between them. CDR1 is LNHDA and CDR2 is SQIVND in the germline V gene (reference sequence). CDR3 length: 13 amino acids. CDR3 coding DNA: TGTGCCAGTAGTATGTTCGGTGCCGGGGAGCTGTTTTCT. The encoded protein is CASSMFGAGELFS.

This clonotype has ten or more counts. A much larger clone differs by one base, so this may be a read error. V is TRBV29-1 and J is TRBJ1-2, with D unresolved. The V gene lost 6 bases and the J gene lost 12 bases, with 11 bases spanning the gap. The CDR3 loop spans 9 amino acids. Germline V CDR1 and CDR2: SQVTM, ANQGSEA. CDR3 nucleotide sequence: TGCAGCGTGATCGACGGCCACACCTTC. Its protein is CSVIDGHTF.

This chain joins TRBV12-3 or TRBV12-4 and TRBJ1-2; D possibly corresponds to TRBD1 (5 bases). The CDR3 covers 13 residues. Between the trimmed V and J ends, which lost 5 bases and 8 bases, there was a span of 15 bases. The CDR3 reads CASSPSAGKGYTF. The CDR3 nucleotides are TGTGCCAGCAGTCCATCCGCAGGGAAAGGCTACACCTTC.

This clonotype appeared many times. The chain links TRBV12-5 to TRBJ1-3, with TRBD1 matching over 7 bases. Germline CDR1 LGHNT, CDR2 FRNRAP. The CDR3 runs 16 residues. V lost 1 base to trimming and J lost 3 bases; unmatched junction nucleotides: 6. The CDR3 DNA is TGTGCTAGTGGTTTGGCACCACAGGGGTATGGAAACACCATATATTTT. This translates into CASGLAPQGYGNTIYF. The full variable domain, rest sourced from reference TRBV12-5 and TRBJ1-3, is DARVTQTPRHKVTEMGQEVTMRCQPILGHNTVFWYRQTMMQGLELLAYFRNRAPLDDSGMPKDRFSAEMPDATLATLKIQPSEPRDSAVYFCASGLAPQGYGNTIYFGEGSWLTVV.

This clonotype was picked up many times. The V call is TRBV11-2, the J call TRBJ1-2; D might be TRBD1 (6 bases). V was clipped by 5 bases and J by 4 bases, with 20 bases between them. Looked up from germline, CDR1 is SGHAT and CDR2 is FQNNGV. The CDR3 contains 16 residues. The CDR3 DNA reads TGTGCCAGCAGCCCAAAAGCGCACAGGGAGGCCTATGGCTACACCTTC. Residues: CASSPKAHREAYGYTF.

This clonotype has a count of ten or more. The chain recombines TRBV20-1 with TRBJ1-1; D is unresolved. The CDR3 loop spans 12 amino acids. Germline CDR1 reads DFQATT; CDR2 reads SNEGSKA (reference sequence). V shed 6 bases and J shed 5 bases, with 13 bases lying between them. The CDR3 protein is CSAGPRWTEAFF. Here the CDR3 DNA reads TGCAGTGCCGGACCCCGGTGGACTGAAGCTTTCTTT.

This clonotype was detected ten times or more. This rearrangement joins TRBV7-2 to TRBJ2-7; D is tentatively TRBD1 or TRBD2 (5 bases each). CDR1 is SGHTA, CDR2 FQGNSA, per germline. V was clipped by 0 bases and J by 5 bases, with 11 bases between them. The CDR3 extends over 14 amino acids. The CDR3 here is CASSLAKRDHEQYF. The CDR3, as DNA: TGTGCCAGCAGCTTAGCGAAAAGGGACCACGAGCAGTACTTC.

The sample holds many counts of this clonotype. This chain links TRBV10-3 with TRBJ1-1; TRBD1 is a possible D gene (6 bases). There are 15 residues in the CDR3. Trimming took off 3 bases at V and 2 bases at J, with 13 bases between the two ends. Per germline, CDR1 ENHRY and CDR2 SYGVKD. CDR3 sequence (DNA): TGTGCCATCAGTGATGCGGCCAGGGGTAACACTGAAGCTTTCTTT. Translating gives CAISDAARGNTEAFF.

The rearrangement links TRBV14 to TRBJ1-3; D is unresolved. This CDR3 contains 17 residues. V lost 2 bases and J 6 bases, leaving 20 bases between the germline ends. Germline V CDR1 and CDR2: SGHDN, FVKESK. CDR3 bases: TGTGCCAGCAGCCAACGCAACACCGGGGAGCTGGAAAACACCATATATTTT. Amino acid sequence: CASSQRNTGELENTIYF.

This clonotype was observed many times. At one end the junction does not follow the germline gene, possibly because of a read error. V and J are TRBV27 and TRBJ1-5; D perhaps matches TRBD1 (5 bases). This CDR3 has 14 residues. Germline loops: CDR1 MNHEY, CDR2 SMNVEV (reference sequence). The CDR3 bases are TGTGCCAGCAGTCTATCGGCAGGGAATCAGCCCCAGCATTTT. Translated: CASSLSAGNQPQHF.

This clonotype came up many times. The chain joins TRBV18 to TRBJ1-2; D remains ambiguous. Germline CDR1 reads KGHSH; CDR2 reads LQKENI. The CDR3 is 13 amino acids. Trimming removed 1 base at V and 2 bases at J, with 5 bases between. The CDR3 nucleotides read TGTGCCAGCTCACCACAGGAAAACTATGGCTACACCTTC. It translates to CASSPQENYGYTF.

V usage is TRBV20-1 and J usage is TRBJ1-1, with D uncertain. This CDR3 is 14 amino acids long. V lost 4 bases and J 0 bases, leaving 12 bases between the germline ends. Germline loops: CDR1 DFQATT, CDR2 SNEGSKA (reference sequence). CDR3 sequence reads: CSATASGLNTEAFF. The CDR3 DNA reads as TGCAGTGCTACCGCTAGCGGGCTGAACACTGAAGCTTTCTTT.

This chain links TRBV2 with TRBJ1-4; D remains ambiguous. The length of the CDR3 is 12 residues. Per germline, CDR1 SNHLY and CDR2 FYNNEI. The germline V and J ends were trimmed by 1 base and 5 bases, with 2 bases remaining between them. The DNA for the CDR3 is TGTGCCAGCAGTGAAGTGAATGAAAAACTGTTTTTT. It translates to CASSEVNEKLFF.